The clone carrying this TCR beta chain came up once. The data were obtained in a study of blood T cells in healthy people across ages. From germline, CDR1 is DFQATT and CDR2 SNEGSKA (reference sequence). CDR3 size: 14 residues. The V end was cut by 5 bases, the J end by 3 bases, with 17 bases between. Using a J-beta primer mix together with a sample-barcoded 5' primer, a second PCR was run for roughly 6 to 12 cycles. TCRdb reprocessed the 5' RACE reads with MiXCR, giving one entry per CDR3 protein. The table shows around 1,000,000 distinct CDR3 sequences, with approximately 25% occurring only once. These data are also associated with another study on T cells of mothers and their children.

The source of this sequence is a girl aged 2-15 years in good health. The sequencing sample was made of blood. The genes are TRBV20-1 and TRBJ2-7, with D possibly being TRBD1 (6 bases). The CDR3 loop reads CSAGGREAIYEQYF. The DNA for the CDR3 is TGCAGTGCTGGGGGCCGCGAAGCAATCTACGAGCAGTACTTC.